This paragraph covers one T cell receptor (beta chain) sequence. The data are from a study of blood T cell repertoires in COVID-19. TCRdb's copy holds only in-frame clones and misses some; the assay was immunoSEQ multiplex PCR. Here the sample spans about 45,000 clones, 75% to 90% being singletons. V was shortened by 0 bases and J by 0 bases, with 13 bases between the two germline ends. This CDR3 comprises 17 residues. Germline V lookup: CDR1 SGHKS, CDR2 YYEKEE (reference sequence). The V call is TRBV5-5, the J call TRBJ2-4; D perhaps matches TRBD2 (6 bases). This receptor was taken from a woman older than 75 in a cohort sampled during active or convalescent COVID-19. Material: peripheral blood. CDR3 DNA sequence: TGTGCCAGCAGCTTGGTCGGAGGGGCCATAGCCAAAAACATTCAGTACTTC. This translates into CASSLVGGAIAKNIQYF.